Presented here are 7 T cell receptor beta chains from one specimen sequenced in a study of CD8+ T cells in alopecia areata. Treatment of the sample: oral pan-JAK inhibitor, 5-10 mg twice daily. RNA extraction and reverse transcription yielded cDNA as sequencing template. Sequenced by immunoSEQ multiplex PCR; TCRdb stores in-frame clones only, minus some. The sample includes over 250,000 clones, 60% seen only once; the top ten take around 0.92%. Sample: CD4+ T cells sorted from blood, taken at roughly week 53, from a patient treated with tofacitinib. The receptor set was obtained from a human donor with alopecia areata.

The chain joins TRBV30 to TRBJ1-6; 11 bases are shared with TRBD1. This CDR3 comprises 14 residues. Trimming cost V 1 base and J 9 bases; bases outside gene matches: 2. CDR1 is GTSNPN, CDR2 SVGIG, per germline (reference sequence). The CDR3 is CAWSGDRGSSPLHF. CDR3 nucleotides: TGTGCCTGGAGTGGGGACAGGGGGAGTTCACCCCTCCACTTT.

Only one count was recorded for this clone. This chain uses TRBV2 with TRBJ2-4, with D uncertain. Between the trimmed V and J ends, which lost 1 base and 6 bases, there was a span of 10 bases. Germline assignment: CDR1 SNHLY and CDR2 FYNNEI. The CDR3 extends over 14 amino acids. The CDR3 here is CASSEGRSRNIQYF. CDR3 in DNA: TGTGCCAGCAGTGAAGGCAGGAGTAGAAACATTCAGTACTTC.

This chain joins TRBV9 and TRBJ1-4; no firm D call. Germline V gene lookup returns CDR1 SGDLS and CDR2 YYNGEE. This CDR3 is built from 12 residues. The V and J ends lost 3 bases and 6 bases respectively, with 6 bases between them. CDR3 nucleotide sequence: TGTGCCAGCAGCGCGCTCGATGAAAAACTGTTTTTT. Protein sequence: CASSALDEKLFF. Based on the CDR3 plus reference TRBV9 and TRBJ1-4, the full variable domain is DSGVTQTPKHLITATGQRVTLRCSPRSGDLSVYWYQQSLDQGLQFLIQYYNGEERAKGNILERFSAQQFPDLHSELNLSSLELGDSALYFCASSALDEKLFFGSGTQLSVL.

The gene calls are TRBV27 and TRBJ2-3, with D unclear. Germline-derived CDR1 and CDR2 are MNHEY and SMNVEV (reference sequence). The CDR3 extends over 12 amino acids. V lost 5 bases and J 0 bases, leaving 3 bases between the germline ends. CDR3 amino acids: CASSQSTDTQYF. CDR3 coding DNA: TGTGCCAGCAGTCAGAGCACAGATACGCAGTATTTT.

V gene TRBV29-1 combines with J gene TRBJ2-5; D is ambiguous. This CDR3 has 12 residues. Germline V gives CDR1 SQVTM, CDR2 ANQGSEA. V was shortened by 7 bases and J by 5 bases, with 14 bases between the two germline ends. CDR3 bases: TGCAGCGCGGATGGTAGTTGGGAGACCCAGTACTTC. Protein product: CSADGSWETQYF.

CDR3 sequence reads: CASSLGREARNSPLHF. The CDR3 bases are TGTGCCAGCAGCTTGGGCAGGGAAGCTCGCAATTCACCCCTCCACTTT. The chain recombines TRBV5-4 with TRBJ1-6; weak D call: TRBD1 (5 bases). The CDR3 is 16 amino acids. V lost 0 bases, J lost 7 bases, and 14 bases lay in between. The germline gives CDR1 SGHNT, CDR2 YYREEE (reference sequence).

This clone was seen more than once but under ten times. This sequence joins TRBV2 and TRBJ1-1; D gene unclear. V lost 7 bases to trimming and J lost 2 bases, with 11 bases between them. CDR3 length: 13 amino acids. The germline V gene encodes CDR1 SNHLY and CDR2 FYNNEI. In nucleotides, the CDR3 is TGTGCCAGCACCGGACCCTCAAACACTGAAGCTTTCTTT. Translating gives CASTGPSNTEAFF.